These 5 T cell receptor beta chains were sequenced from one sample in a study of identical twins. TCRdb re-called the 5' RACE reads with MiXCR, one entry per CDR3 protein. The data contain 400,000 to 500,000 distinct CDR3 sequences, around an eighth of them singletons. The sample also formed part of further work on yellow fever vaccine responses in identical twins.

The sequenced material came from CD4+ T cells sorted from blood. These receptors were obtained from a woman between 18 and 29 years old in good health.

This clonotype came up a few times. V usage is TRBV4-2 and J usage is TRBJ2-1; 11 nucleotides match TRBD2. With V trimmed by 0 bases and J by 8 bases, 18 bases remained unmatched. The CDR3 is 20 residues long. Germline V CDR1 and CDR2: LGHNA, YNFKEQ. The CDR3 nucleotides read TGTGCCAGCAGCCAAGATCCGCCGCGACTAGCGGGGACCTCACTCTATGAGCAGTTCTTC. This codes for CASSQDPPRLAGTSLYEQFF.

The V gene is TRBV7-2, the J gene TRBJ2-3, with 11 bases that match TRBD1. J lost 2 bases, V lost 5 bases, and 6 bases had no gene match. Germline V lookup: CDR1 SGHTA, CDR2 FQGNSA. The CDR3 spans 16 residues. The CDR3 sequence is CASSPGDRGNTDTQYF. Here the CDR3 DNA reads TGTGCCAGCAGCCCCGGGGACAGGGGGAACACAGATACGCAGTATTTT.

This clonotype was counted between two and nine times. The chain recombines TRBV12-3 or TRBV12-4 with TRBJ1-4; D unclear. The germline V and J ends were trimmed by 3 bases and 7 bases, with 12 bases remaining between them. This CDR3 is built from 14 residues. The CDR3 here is CASSFYGRIEKLFF. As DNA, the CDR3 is TGTGCCAGCAGTTTCTACGGACGGATTGAAAAACTGTTTTTT.

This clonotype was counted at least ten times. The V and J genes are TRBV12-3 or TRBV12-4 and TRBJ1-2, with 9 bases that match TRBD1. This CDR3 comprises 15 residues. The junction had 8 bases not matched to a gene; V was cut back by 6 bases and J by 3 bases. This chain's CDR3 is CASSNYRDRDYGYTF. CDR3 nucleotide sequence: TGTGCCAGCAGCAATTACCGGGACAGGGACTATGGCTACACCTTC.

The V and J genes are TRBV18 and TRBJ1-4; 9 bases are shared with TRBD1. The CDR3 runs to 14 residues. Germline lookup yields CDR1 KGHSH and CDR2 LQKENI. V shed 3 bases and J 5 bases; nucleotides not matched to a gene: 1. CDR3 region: CASSPTGGNEKLFF. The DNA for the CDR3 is TGTGCCAGCTCACCCACAGGGGGCAATGAAAAACTGTTTTTT.